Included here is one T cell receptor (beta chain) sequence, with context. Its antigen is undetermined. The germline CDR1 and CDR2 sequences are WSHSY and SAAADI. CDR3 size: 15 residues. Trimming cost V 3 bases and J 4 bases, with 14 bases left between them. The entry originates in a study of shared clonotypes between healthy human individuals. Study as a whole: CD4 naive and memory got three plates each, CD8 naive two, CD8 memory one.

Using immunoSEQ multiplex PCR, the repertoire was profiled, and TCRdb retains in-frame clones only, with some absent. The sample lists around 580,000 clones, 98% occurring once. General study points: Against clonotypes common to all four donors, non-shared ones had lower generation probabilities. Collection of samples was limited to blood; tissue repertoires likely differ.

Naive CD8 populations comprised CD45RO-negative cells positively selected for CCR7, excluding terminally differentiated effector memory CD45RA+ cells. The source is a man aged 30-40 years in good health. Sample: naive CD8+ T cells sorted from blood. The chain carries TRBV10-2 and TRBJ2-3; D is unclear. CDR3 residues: CASSESRLKSDTQYF. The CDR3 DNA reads TGCGCCAGCAGTGAATCTAGACTGAAATCAGATACGCAGTATTTT.